A single TCR beta chain is shown here with its context. Its specificity is unknown. J lost 10 bases, V lost 8 bases, and 9 bases had no gene match. The CDR3 loop spans 14 amino acids. From germline, CDR1 is SNHLY and CDR2 FYNNEI. The data derive from a study of vaccination and CD4 T cells after COVID-19. The wider study: The post-vaccine samples came a median around 75 days after dose two (range 14 to 241).

The Oncomine TCR Beta short-read assay was what sequenced the DNA obtained from cultured CD4+ T cells. After culture, CD4+ T cells served as the source for genomic DNA extraction. TCRdb re-analysed the PCR reads in MiXCR, keeping a single row per CDR3 protein. Of 20,000 to 25,000 distinct CDR3 sequences listed, approximately 32% are singletons. The time point here: late sampling 161 to 241 days after vaccination in a few convalescent patients. Noted treatment: roughly 11-day PBMC culture with coronavirus spike peptide pools or control peptides (ViraFEST assay). Alongside approximately 11 IU/ml IL-2 and roughly 9.9 ug/ml peptide pools, PBMCs were cultured at under 2.5 million per well.

Sample: CD4+ T cells from blood, cultured in vitro, taken about 7 months after SARS-CoV-2 vaccination. The rearrangement joins TRBV2 to TRBJ2-1, with 12 bases identical to TRBD2. This sequence was found in a human donor who had recovered from COVID-19. CDR3 protein: CASDLAGGASEQFF. CDR3 nucleotides: TGTGCCAGCGACCTAGCGGGAGGGGCCTCGGAGCAGTTCTTC. Full variable domain (missing parts from reference TRBV2 and TRBJ2-1): EPEVTQTPSHQVTQMGQEVILRCVPISNHLYFYWYRQILGQKVEFLVSFYNNEISEKSEIFDDQFSVERPDGSNFTLKIRSTKLEDSAMYFCASDLAGGASEQFFGPGTRLTVL.